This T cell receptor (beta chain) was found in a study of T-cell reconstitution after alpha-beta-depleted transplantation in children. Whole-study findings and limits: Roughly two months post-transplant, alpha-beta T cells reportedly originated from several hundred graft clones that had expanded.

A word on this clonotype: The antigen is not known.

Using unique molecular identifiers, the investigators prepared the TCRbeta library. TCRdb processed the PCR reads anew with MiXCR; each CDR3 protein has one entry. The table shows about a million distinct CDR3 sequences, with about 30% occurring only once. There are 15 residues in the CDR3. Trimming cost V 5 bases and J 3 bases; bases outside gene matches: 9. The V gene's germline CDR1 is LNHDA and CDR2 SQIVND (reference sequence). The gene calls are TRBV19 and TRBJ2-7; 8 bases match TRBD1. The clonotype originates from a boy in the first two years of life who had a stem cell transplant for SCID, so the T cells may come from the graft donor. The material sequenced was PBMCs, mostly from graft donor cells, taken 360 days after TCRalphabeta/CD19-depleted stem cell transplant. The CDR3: CASSGAGTGVYEQYF. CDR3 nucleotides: TGTGCCAGTAGTGGAGCCGGGACAGGTGTCTACGAGCAGTACTTC.